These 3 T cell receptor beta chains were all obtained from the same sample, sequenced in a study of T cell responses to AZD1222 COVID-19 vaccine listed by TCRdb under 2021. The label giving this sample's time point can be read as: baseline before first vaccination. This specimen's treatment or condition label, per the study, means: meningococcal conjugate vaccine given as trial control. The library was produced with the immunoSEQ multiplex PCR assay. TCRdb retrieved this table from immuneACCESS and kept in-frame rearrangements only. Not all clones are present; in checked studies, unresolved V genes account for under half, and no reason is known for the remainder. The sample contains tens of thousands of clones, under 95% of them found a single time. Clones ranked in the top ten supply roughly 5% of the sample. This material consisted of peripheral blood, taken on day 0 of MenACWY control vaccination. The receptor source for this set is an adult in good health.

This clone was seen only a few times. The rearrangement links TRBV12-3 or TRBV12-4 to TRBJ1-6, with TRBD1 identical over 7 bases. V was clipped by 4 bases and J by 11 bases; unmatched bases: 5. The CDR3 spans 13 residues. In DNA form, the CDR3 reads TGTGCCAGCAGTTCCGCCGGACAGGCACCCCTCCACTTT. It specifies CASSSAGQAPLHF.

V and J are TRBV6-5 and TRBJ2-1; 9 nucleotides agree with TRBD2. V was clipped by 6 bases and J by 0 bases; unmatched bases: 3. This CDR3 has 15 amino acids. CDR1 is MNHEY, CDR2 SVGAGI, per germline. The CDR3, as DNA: TGTGCCAGCAGGCCACTAGCGGGCTCCTACAATGAGCAGTTCTTC. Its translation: CASRPLAGSYNEQFF.

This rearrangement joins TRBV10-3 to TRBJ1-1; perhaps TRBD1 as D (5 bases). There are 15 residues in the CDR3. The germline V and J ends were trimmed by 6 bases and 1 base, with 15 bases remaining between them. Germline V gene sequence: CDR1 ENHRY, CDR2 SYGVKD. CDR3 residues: CAIRSSGTGNTEAFF. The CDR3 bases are TGTGCCATCAGATCATCCGGGACGGGGAACACTGAAGCTTTCTTT.